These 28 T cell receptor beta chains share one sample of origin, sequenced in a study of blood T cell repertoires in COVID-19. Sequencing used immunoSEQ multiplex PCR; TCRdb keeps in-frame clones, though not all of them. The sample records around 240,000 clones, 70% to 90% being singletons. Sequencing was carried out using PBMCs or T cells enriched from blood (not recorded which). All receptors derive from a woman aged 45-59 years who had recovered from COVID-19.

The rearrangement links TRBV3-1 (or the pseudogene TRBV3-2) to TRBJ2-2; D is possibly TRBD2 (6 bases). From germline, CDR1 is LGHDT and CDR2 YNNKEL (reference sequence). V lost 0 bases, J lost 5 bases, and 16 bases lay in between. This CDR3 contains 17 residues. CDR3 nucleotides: TGTGCCAGCAGCCAAGATTTCCGGGAGAGGCGGACCGGGGAGCTGTTTTTT. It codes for CASSQDFRERRTGELFF.

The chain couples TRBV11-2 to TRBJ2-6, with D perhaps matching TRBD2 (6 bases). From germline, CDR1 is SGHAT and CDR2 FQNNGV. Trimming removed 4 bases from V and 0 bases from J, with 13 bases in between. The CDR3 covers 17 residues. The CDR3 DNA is TGTGCCAGCAGCTGGGGACTTCCGTTCTCTGGGGCCAACGTCCTGACTTTC. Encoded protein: CASSWGLPFSGANVLTF.

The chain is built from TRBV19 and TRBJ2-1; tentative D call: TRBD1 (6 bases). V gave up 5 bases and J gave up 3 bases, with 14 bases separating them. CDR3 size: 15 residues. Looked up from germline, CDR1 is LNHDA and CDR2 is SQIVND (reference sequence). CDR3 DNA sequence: TGTGCCAGTAGTTCAGGACAGACGAGCTACAATGAGCAGTTCTTC. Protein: CASSSGQTSYNEQFF.

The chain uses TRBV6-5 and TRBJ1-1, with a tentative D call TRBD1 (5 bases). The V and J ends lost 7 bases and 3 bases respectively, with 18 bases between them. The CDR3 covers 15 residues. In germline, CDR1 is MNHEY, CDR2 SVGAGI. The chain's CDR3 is CASTDRGVGDTEAFF. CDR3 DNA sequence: TGTGCCAGCACCGACCGGGGGGTGGGGGACACTGAAGCTTTCTTT.

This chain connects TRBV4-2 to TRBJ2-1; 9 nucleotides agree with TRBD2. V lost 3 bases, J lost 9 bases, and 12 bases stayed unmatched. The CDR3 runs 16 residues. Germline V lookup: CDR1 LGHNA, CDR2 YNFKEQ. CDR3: CASSQGSGTSSTEQFF. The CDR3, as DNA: TGTGCCAGCAGCCAGGGATCCGGGACTAGCAGCACTGAGCAGTTCTTC.

This CDR3 is CASSHPDRATNEKLFF. The CDR3 nucleotides are TGTGCCAGCAGTCATCCCGACAGAGCAACTAATGAAAAACTGTTTTTT. The rearrangement uses TRBV28 and TRBJ1-4; D perhaps matches TRBD1 (5 bases). The CDR3 spans 16 residues. V was cut by 5 bases and J by 0 bases, with 13 bases left in between. From germline, CDR1 is MDHEN and CDR2 SYDVKM. The whole variable domain, remainder taken from reference TRBV28 and TRBJ1-4, is DVKVTQSSRYLVKRTGEKVFLECVQDMDHENMFWYRQDPGLGLRLIYFSYDVKMKEKGDIPEGYSVSREKKERFSLILESASTNQTSMYLCASSHPDRATNEKLFFGSGTQLSVL.

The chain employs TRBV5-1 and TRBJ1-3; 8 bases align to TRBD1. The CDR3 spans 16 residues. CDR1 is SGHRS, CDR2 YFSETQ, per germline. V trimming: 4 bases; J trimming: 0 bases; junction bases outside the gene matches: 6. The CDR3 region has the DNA TGCGCCAGCAGCCAAGTTCAGGGGGCCTCTGGAAACACCATATATTTT. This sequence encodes CASSQVQGASGNTIYF.

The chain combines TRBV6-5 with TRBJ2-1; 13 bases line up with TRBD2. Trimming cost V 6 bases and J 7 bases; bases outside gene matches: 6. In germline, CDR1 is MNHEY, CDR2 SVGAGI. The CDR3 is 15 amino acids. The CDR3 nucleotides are TGTGCCAGCAGCCCGGGACTAGCGGGATTGAATGAGCAGTTCTTC. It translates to CASSPGLAGLNEQFF.

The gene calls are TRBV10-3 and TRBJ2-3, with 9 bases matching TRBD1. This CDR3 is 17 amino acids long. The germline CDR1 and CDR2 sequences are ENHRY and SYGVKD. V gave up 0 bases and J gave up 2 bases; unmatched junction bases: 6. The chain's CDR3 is CAISESSGTGTTDTQYF. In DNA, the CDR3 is TGTGCCATCAGTGAGTCGTCGGGGACAGGGACCACAGATACGCAGTATTTT.

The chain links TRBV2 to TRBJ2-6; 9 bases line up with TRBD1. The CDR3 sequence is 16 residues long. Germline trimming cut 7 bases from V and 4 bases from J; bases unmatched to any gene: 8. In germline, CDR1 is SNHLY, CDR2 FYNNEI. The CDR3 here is CASTRDRVPGANVLTF. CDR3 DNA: TGTGCCAGCACCCGGGACAGGGTTCCCGGGGCCAACGTCCTGACTTTC.

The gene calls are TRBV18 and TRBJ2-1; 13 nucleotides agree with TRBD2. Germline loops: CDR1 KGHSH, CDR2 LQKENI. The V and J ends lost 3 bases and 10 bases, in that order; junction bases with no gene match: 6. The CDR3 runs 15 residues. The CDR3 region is CASSPGLAGVLEQFF. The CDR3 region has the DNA TGTGCCAGCTCACCCGGACTAGCGGGAGTTTTAGAGCAGTTCTTC.

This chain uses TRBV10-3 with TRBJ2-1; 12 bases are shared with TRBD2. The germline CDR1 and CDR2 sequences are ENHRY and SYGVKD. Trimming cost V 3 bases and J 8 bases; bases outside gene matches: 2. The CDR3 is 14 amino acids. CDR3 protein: CAISDASGGDEQFF. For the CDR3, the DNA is TGTGCCATCAGTGACGCTAGCGGGGGGGATGAGCAGTTCTTC.

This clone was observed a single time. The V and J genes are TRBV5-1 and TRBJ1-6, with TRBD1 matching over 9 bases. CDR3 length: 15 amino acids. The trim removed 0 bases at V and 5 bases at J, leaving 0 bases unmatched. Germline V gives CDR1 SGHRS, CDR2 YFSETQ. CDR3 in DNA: TGCGCCAGCAGCTTGGGGGACAGGGATAATTCACCCCTCCACTTT. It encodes CASSLGDRDNSPLHF.

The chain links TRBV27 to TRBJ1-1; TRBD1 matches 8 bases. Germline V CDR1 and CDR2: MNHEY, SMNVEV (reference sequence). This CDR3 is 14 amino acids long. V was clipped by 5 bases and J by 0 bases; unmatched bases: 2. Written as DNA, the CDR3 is TGTGCCAGCAGTCGACAGGGGATGAACACTGAAGCTTTCTTT. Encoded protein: CASSRQGMNTEAFF.

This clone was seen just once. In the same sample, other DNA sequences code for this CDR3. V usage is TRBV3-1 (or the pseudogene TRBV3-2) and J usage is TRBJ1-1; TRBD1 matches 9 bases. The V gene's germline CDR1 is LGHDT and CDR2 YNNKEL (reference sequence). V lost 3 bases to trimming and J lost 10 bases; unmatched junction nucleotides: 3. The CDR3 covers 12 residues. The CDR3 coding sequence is TGTGCCAGCAGCCAGTTGGACAGGGGAGCTTTCTTT. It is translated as CASSQLDRGAFF.

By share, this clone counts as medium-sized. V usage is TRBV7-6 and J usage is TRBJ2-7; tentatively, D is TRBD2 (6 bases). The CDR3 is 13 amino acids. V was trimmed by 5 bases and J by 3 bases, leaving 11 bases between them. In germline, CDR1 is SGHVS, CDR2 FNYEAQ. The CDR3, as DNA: TGTGCCAGCAGCGCGGGACCGAACTACGAGCAGTACTTC. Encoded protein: CASSAGPNYEQYF.

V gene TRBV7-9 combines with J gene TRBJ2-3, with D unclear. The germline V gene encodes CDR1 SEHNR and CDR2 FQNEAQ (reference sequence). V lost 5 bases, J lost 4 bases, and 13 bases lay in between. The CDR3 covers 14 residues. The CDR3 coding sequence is TGTGCCAGCAGCCCGGGTCGTTCCTCAGATACGCAGTATTTT. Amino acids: CASSPGRSSDTQYF. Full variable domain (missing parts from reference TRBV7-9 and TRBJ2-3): DTGVSQNPRHKITKRGQNVTFRCDPISEHNRLYWYRQTLGQGPEFLTYFQNEAQLEKSRLLSDRFSAERPKGSFSTLEIQRTEQGDSAMYLCASSPGRSSDTQYFGPGTRLTVL.

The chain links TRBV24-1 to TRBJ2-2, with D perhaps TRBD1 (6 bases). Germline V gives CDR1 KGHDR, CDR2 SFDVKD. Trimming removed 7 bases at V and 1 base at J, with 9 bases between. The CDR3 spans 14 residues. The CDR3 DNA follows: TGTGCCACCAGGGCACAGGGGAACACCGGGGAGCTGTTTTTT. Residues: CATRAQGNTGELFF.

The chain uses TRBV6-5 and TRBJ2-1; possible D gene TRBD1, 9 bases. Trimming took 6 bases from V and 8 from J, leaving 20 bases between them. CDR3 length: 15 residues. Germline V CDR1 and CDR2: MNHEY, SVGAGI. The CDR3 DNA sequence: TGTGCCAGCAGCCGAGGACAGGGGACTAGTTATGAGCAGTTCTTC. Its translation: CASSRGQGTSYEQFF.

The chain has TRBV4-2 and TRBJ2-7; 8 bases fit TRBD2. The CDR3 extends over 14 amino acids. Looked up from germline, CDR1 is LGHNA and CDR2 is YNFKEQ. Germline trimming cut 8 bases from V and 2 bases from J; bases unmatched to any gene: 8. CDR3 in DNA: TGTGCCAGCGGGAGAGCGGGAGCTGCCTACGAGCAGTACTTC. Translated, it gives CASGRAGAAYEQYF.

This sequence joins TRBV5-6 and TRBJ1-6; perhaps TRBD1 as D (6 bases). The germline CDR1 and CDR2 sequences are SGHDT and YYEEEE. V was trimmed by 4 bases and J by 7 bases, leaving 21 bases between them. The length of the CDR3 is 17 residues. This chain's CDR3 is CASSTPEWGLGNSPLHF. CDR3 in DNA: TGTGCCAGCAGCACACCAGAATGGGGGCTCGGAAATTCACCCCTCCACTTT.

The CDR3 coding sequence is TGTGCCAGCGGGGGGGTGGGGGAAGCTTTCTTT. Translation gives CASGGVGEAFF. V is TRBV2 and J is TRBJ1-1, with TRBD1 as a possible D gene (5 bases). Trimming shortened V by 8 bases and J by 8 bases, and 12 bases separated the two germline ends. Germline values: CDR1 SNHLY, CDR2 FYNNEI. This CDR3 has 11 residues.

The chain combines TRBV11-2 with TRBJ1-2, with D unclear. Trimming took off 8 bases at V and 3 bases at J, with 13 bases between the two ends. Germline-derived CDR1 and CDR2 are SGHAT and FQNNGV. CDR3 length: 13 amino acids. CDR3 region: CASSVGSYYGYTF. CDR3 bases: TGTGCCAGCTCCGTGGGCAGCTACTATGGCTACACCTTC.

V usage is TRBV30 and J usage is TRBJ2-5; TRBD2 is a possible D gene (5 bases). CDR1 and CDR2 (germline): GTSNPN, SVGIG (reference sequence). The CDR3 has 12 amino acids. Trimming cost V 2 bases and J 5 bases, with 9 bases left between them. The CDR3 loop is CAWSPDWETQYF. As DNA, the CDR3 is TGTGCCTGGAGTCCGGACTGGGAGACCCAGTACTTC.

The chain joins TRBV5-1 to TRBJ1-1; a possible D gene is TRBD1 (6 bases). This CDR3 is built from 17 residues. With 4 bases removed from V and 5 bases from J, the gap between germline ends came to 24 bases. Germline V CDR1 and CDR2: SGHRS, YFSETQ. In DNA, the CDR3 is TGCGCCAGCAGCCCCCCCGGAGGGGGGGCGGGTTATACTGAAGCTTTCTTT. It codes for CASSPPGGGAGYTEAFF.

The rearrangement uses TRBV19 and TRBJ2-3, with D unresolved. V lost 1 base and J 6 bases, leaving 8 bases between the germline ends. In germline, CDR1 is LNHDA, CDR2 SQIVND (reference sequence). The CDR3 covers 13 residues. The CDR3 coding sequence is TGTGCCAGTAGTATAGGCCCCCGGGATACGCAGTATTTT. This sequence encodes CASSIGPRDTQYF.

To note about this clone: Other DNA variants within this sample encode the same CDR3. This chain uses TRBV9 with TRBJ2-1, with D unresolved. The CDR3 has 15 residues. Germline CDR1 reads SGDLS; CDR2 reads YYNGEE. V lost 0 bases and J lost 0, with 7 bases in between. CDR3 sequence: CASSVGQVSYNEQFF. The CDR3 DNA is TGTGCCAGCAGCGTAGGGCAGGTCTCCTACAATGAGCAGTTCTTC. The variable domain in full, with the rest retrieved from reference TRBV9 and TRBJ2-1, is DSGVTQTPKHLITATGQRVTLRCSPRSGDLSVYWYQQSLDQGLQFLIQYYNGEERAKGNILERFSAQQFPDLHSELNLSSLELGDSALYFCASSVGQVSYNEQFFGPGTRLTVL.

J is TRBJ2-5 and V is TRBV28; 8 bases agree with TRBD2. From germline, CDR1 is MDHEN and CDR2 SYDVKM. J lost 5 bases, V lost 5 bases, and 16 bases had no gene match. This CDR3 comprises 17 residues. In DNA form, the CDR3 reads TGTGCCAGCAGTACACCCCGGGACGCGGGAGGCAGGGAGACCCAGTACTTC. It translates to CASSTPRDAGGRETQYF.